Listed below are T cell receptor beta chains from one sample, sequenced in a study of blood T cell repertoires in COVID-19. The method was immunoSEQ multiplex PCR; TCRdb's version includes in-frame clones alone and lacks a portion of them. Among approximately 110,000 clones listed, approximately 90% were seen once. The sequencing sample was made of peripheral blood. These receptors all come from a woman in her fifties or sixties with acute or convalescent COVID-19. CDR3s include the opening cysteine and the closing phenylalanine or tryptophan. The D gene is left open where the match is weak. Clone size is not always given. Where it is, it says once, few, many or a class for expanded clones.

v_call,clone_size,d_call,j_call,cdr3_nt,cdr3_aa
TRBV7-3,-,-,TRBJ1-5,TGTGCCAGCAGCTTACAGGGCGGAAGCAATCAGCCCCAGCATTTT,CASSLQGGSNQPQHF
TRBV5-4,-,-,TRBJ1-6,TGTGCCAGCAGCTCGGCAGGGGTGAATTCACCCCTCCACTTT,CASSSAGVNSPLHF
TRBV2,-,-,TRBJ2-7,TGTGCCAGAACATCGACAGACACCTACGAGCAGTACTTC,CARTSTDTYEQYF
TRBV19,few,-,TRBJ2-1,TGTGCCAGTAGTATCCCACAGGGCTACAATGAGCAGTTCTTC,CASSIPQGYNEQFF
TRBV6-6,-,TRBD1,TRBJ1-4,TGTGCCAGCAGTGCCGCCGGGACAGGGACTGAAAAACTGTTTTTT,CASSAAGTGTEKLFF
TRBV21-1,-,-,TRBJ2-1,TGTGCCAGCAGCAAAAGGGGACTAGCGGGAGGAACAACTTACAATGAGCAGTTCTTC,CASSKRGLAGGTTYNEQFF
TRBV5-6,-,-,TRBJ1-1,TGTGCCAGCAGCCCCGGGAACACTGAAGCTTTCTTT,CASSPGNTEAFF
TRBV3-1/TRBV3-2,-,TRBD1,TRBJ2-1,TGTGCCAGCAGCCGTACTTACCGGGACAGGGTATACAATGAGCAGTTCTTC,CASSRTYRDRVYNEQFF
TRBV7-2,-,-,TRBJ2-5,TGTGCCAGCAGCTCGGAACGGAGCGGACCAAACGGAAAGACCCAGTACTTC,CASSSERSGPNGKTQYF
TRBV3-1/TRBV3-2,-,TRBD2,TRBJ2-1,TGTGCCAGCAGCCACCTAGCGGGAGGGCCGCGGGAGCAGTTCTTC,CASSHLAGGPREQFF
TRBV6-6,-,TRBD1,TRBJ1-1,TGTGCCAGCAGCGACAGGGCGAACACTGAAGCTTTCTTT,CASSDRANTEAFF
TRBV18,-,-,TRBJ1-6,TGTGCCAGCTCACCGAGCATAAGCGGCGCCGTCCATTCACCCCTCCACTTT,CASSPSISGAVHSPLHF
TRBV4-3,-,TRBD2,TRBJ2-1,TGCGCCAGCAGCCAAGCGGGTCCGTCTGTAGCGGGAAATAATGAGCAGTTCTTC,CASSQAGPSVAGNNEQFF
TRBV24-1,-,-,TRBJ2-7,TGTGCCACCAGTGATTCGAGCTCCTACGAGCAGTACTTC,CATSDSSSYEQYF
TRBV3-1/TRBV3-2,-,-,TRBJ1-2,TGTGCCAGCAGCCCCCAACTTGGGCGGGGGGACTATGGCTACACCTTC,CASSPQLGRGDYGYTF
TRBV7-9,-,TRBD1,TRBJ1-2,TGTGCCAGCACCCGGACAGGTCCCTCTTATGGCTACACCTTC,CASTRTGPSYGYTF
TRBV5-1,-,-,TRBJ1-1,TGCGCCAGCAGTATACAGGGTGGTTTGGGGACTGAAGCTTTCTTT,CASSIQGGLGTEAFF
TRBV7-9,-,TRBD2,TRBJ2-1,TGTGCCAGCAGCTTAGCGTGGGGACTAGCGGGAGGATCCTACAATGAGCAGTTCTTC,CASSLAWGLAGGSYNEQFF
TRBV3-1/TRBV3-2,once,-,TRBJ2-2,TGTGCCAGCAGCCATTTAGGGGAGCTGTTTTTT,CASSHLGELFF
TRBV7-2,-,-,TRBJ1-2,TGTGCCAGCAGCTTTCGCGGTTTGGGGGGAGTTGCTAACTATGGCTACACCTTC,CASSFRGLGGVANYGYTF
TRBV28,-,-,TRBJ1-5,TGTGCCAGCAGTCGGACACTAACTAGCAATCAGCCCCAGCATTTT,CASSRTLTSNQPQHF
TRBV9,-,-,TRBJ1-1,TGTGCCAGCAGCGTAGCGGGAAGGAACACTGAAGCTTTCTTT,CASSVAGRNTEAFF
TRBV5-6,-,TRBD1,TRBJ1-6,TGTGCCAGCAGCTCCTCGCGACAGGGCATGGATTCACCCCTCCACTTT,CASSSSRQGMDSPLHF
TRBV6-2/TRBV6-3,-,-,TRBJ1-2,TGTGCCAGCAGTTCCTCCGGGAGAGGCTATGGCTACACCTTC,CASSSSGRGYGYTF
TRBV6-5,-,-,TRBJ2-1,TGTGCCAGCACCCAGACCGGGGTAGCGAGCCATGAGCAGTTCTTC,CASTQTGVASHEQFF
TRBV9,-,TRBD1,TRBJ1-2,TGTGCCAGCAGCGTCGGGACAGGGAACTATGGCTACACCTTC,CASSVGTGNYGYTF
TRBV30,-,TRBD1,TRBJ1-1,TGTGCCCTTCGGACAGGGGGCGTCAACACTGAAGCTTTCTTT,CALRTGGVNTEAFF
TRBV19,-,TRBD2,TRBJ2-3,TGTGCCAGTAGTCTCCAGGCGGGGGGAGGTACGCAGTATTTT,CASSLQAGGGTQYF
TRBV7-2,-,-,TRBJ2-1,TGTGCCAGCAGCTTACACAGGGATGTCAAAGGGAATGAGCAGTTCTTC,CASSLHRDVKGNEQFF
TRBV10-3,few,TRBD2,TRBJ2-2,TGTGCCATCAGTGAGAGGTCAGCGGGGGCGAACACCGGGGAGCTGTTTTTT,CAISERSAGANTGELFF
TRBV2,once,-,TRBJ2-7,TGTGCCAGCAGTCCTGTCCCAGCCTACGAGCAGTACTTC,CASSPVPAYEQYF
TRBV10-3,few,TRBD1,TRBJ1-6,TGTGCCATCACCCAAGACAGGGAGAATTCACCCCTCCACTTT,CAITQDRENSPLHF